This entry describes one T cell receptor beta chain. Its antigen is currently not known. No qualities accompany the bases; no much larger clone lies one base away. This specimen's time point label, interpreted: sample taken at primary tumor resection. TCR sequencing used whole RNA extracted from tumor and nontumor lung tissue, or from cryopreserved PBMC samples, without cell sorting. Donors were 72 patients with early-stage, untreated non-small cell lung cancer from the lung TRACERx cohort. Patients were selected for TCR sequencing only if sufficient RNA was available from at least two tumor regions. Preparation of the library involved 5' RACE. The reads were generated on a NextSeq 500. The TCR library protocol attached a unique molecular identifier to each TCR cDNA molecule to allow correction of PCR and sequencing errors. In the original analysis: TCR identification, UMI-based error correction and CDR3 extraction were all carried out with Decombinator tools. TCRs above a frequency of 2 per 1,000, corresponding to the top 1% of the tumor frequency distribution, were defined as expanded. Rényi diversity was computed with the R vegan package after subsampling each repertoire 100 times to 5,000 TCRs. CDR3 similarity networks were constructed using string-kernel similarity of amino acid triplets, with links drawn between CDR3s whose pairwise similarity was above 0.82. TCRdb reworked the public reads: Q25 trimming with fastp, MiXCR clone assembly, productive beta chains retained. Records with the same CDR3 protein are collapsed into one entry carrying the most frequent genes and DNA. Clone size and V and J calls follow TCRdb, not the original study. The sample table contains under 100,000 distinct CDR3 sequences; only one count was recorded for approximately 8.2% of them. Roughly 7.2% of the sample belongs to the ten largest clones.

Taken from cysteine to phenylalanine, the CDR3 has 15 residues. Only the CDR3 portion is preserved as DNA: 45 bases, with reading frame beginning at the first base. V lost 3 bases and J lost 4 bases; the stretch between them is 15 bases long. CDR1 SGHVS and CDR2 FQNEAQ are derived from the germline V gene. This sample was taken from a study of spatial heterogeneity in lung cancer (dated by TCRdb to about 2019). Looking at the study overall: Beta-chain transcripts were consistently detected in greater numbers than alpha-chain transcripts, which likely reflects a higher abundance of beta-chain transcripts. In the raw uncorrected reads, each unique combination of TCR and UMI appeared more than ten times on average. TCR alpha and beta repertoires were quantitatively compared across multiple tumor regions, matched nontumor lung and blood in non-small cell lung cancer. The study linked features of the TCR repertoire to counts of nonsynonymous mutations, which were determined by whole-exome sequencing of tumor tissue. Both alpha and beta chains were TCR-sequenced in approximately 200 tumor regions, around 64 matched nontumor lung samples and roughly 54 PBMC samples obtained at surgery.

Study-wide conclusions, independent of this receptor: Additional single-cell paired TCR alpha and beta sequencing was considered necessary to confirm, at a functional level, the hypothesis that regional TCRs recognize regional mutations. Ubiquitous expanded tumor TCRs showed up in blood more often at tumor resection than at routine follow-up.

This receptor was taken from a male donor with early-stage non-small cell lung cancer. Sample: PBMCs, taken at surgery. Recombination connected TRBV7-8 to TRBJ1-1; possibly the D gene is TRBD1, per 6 matching bases. DNA sequence: TGTGCCAGCAGCTTCCGGACAGATTTGGGCACTGAAGCTTTCTTT. Translation gives CASSFRTDLGTEAFF.